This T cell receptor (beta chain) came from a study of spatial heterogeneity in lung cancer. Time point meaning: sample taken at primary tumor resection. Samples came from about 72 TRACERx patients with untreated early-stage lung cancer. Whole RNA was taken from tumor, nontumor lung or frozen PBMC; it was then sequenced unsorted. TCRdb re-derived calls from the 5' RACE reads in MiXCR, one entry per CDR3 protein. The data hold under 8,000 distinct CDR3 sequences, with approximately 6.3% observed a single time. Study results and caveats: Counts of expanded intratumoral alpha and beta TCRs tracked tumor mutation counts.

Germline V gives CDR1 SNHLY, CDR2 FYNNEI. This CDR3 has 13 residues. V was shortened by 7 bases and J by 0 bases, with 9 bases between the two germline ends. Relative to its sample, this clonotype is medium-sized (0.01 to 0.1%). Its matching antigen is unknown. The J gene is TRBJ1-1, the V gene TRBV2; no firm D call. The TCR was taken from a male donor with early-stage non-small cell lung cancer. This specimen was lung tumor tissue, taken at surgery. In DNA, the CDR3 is TGTGCCAGCAATGGAGCCATGAACACTGAAGCTTTCTTT. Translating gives CASNGAMNTEAFF. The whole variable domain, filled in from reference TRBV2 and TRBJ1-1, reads EPEVTQTPSHQVTQMGQEVILRCVPISNHLYFYWYRQILGQKVEFLVSFYNNEISEKSEIFDDQFSVERPDGSNFTLKIRSTKLEDSAMYFCASNGAMNTEAFFGQGTRLTVV.